This T cell receptor (beta chain) derives from a study of T-cell reconstitution after alpha-beta-depleted transplantation in children. The authors prepared the TCRbeta library with unique molecular identifiers. One entry per CDR3 protein, called by TCRdb with MiXCR from the PCR reads. The sample lists hundreds of thousands of distinct CDR3 sequences, about 15% occurring once. Germline V gene sequence: CDR1 DFQATT, CDR2 SNEGSKA (reference sequence). This CDR3 region has 14 residues. The ends were cut back, 6 bases at V and 1 base at J, with 13 bases in the middle. This clonotype showed up many times. The V call is TRBV20-1, the J call TRBJ1-5; D is undetermined. The TCR comes from a human donor who donated a stem cell graft to a child with acute myeloid leukemia. This specimen consisted of PBMCs from the stem cell graft donor, obtained from the stem cell graft. This chain's CDR3 is CSAKEGSSNQPQHF. Here the CDR3 DNA reads TGCAGTGCGAAGGAGGGCTCGAGCAATCAGCCCCAGCATTTT.